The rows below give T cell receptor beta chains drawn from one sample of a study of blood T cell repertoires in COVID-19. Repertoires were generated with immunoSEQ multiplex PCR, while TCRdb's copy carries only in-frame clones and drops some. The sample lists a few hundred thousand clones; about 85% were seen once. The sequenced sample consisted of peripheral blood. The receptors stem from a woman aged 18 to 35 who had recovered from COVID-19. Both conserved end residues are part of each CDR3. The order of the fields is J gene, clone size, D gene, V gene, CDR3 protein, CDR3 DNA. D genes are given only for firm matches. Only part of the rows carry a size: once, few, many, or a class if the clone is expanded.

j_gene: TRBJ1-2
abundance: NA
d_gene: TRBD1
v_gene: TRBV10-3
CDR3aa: CAISESRQGSHYGYTF
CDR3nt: TGTGCCATCAGTGAGTCGAGACAGGGATCCCACTATGGCTACACCTTC

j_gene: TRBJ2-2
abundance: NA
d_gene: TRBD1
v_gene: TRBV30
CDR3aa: CAWSVGGLGGELFF
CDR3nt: TGTGCCTGGAGTGTAGGGGGCTTAGGCGGGGAGCTGTTTTTT

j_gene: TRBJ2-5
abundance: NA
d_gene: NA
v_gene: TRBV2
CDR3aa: CASVGQRAETQYF
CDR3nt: TGTGCCAGCGTAGGGCAGCGGGCAGAGACCCAGTACTTC

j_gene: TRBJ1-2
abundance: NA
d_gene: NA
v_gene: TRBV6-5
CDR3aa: CASSSREGYTF
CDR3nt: TGTGCCAGCAGTTCTCGGGAAGGCTACACCTTC

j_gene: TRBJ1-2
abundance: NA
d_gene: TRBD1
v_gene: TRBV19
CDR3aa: CASKWDSINYGYTF
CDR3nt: TGTGCCAGTAAGTGGGACAGCATAAACTATGGCTACACCTTC

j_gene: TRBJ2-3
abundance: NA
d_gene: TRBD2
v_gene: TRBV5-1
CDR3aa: CASFHLAGGPPDTQYF
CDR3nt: TGCGCCAGCTTCCACTTAGCGGGAGGGCCCCCAGATACGCAGTATTTT

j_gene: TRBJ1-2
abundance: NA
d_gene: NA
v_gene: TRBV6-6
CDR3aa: CASSYSTAGSGYTF
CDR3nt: TGTGCCAGCAGTTACTCGACGGCAGGGTCGGGCTACACCTTC

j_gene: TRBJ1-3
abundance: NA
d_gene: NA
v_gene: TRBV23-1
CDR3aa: CASPPGGRPASSGNTIYF
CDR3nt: TGCGCCAGCCCGCCGGGAGGGCGCCCCGCTTCAAGTGGAAACACCATATATTTT

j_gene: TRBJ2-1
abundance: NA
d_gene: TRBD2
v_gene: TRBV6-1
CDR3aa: CASSELAGGGWVPEQFF
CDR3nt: TGTGCCAGCAGTGAATTGGCGGGAGGTGGTTGGGTACCTGAGCAGTTCTTC

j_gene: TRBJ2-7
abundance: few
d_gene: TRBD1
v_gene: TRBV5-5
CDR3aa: CASSTRDSWLAYEQYF
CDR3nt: TGTGCCAGCAGCACAAGGGACAGCTGGCTCGCCTACGAGCAGTACTTC

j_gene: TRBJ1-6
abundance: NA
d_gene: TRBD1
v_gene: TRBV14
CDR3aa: CASSLTGGEGSPLHF
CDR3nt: TGTGCCAGCAGCTTAACAGGGGGCGAGGGTTCACCCCTCCACTTT

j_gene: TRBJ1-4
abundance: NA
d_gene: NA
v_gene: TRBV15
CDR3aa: CATSSLEMRSEKLFF
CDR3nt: TGTGCCACCAGCTCCTTGGAGATGAGGTCCGAAAAACTGTTTTTT

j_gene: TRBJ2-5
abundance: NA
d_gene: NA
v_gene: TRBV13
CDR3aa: CASSGRDSGTQYF
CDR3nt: TGTGCCAGCAGCGGACGGGACTCGGGGACCCAGTACTTC

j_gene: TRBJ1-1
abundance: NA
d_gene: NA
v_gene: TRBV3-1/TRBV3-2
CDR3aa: CASSPLGGSGATEAFF
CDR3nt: TGTGCCAGCAGCCCCCTTGGGGGGTCCGGCGCCACTGAAGCTTTCTTT

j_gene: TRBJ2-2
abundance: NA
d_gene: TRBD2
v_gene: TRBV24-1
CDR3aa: CATSDGTSGNLGELFF
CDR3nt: TGTGCCACCAGTGACGGGACTAGCGGGAATCTTGGGGAGCTGTTTTTT

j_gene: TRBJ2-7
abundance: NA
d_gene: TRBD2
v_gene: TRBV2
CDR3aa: CASIAGTYEQYF
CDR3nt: TGTGCCAGCATAGCGGGTACCTACGAGCAGTACTTC

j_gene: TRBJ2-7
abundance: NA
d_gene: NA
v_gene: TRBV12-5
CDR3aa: CASGPPLFGVGTTYEQYF
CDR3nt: TGTGCTAGTGGTCCCCCCCTATTTGGCGTAGGGACAACCTACGAGCAGTACTTC

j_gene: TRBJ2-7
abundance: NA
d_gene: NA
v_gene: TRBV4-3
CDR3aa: CASSQDRSTIYEQYF
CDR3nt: TGCGCCAGCAGCCAAGATCGGAGTACTATCTACGAGCAGTACTTC

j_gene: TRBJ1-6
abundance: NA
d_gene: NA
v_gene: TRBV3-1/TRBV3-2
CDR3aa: CASSQEVRAGVSPLHF
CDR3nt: TGTGCCAGCAGCCAAGAGGTTAGGGCGGGGGTCTCACCCCTCCACTTT

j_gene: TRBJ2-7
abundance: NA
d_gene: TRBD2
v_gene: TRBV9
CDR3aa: CASSAAAGAHEQYF
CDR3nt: TGTGCCAGCAGCGCCGCAGCGGGAGCTCACGAGCAGTACTTC

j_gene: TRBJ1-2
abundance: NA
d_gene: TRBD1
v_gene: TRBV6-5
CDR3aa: CASSPRTGRGYTF
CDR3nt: TGTGCCAGCAGTCCCAGGACAGGGCGGGGCTACACCTTC

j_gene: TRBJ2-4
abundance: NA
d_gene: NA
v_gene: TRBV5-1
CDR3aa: CASSPDMAKNIQYF
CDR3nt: TGCGCCAGCAGCCCCGACATGGCCAAAAACATTCAGTACTTC